A selection of T cell receptor beta chains follows, all from one sample in a study of cytotoxic CD8 clonotypes in ibrutinib-treated CLL. Clones were read by immunoSEQ multiplex PCR, and TCRdb kept only the in-frame ones, dropping some. The table shows under 150,000 clones, with 75% to 95% occurring only once. Here the sequenced sample was PBMCs, taken after 12 months of ibrutinib treatment. These receptors were obtained from a human donor with chronic lymphocytic leukemia. The CDR3 runs from the conserved cysteine through the conserved F or W. D genes are given only for firm matches. Clone size is not always given. Where it is, it says once, few, many or a class for expanded clones.

-	TRBV14	TRBJ2-7	-	CASSQESRGPEFSYEQYF	TGTGCCAGCAGCCAAGAATCGCGGGGTCCTGAGTTCTCCTACGAGCAGTACTTC
TRBD1	TRBV14	TRBJ2-6	-	CASRRTGGITGANVLTF	TGTGCCAGCAGACGTACAGGGGGGATTACTGGGGCCAACGTCCTGACTTTC
-	TRBV25-1	TRBJ2-1	-	CASSPPIGRGSYNEQFF	TGTGCCAGCAGTCCCCCAATCGGGCGAGGCTCCTACAATGAGCAGTTCTTC
TRBD1	TRBV9	TRBJ2-5	-	CASSVGDRGTQYF	TGTGCCAGCAGCGTAGGGGACAGGGGGACCCAGTACTTC
-	TRBV14	TRBJ2-7	-	CASSRITGLQEQYF	TGTGCCAGCAGCCGAATAACAGGGTTGCAAGAGCAGTACTTC
TRBD2	TRBV7-3	TRBJ2-7	-	CASSLTSGSYEQYF	TGTGCCAGCAGCCTCACTAGCGGGAGTTACGAGCAGTACTTC
-	TRBV11-2	TRBJ2-7	-	CASSFQTSSYEQYF	TGTGCCAGCAGCTTTCAAACGAGCAGCTACGAGCAGTACTTC
TRBD1	TRBV30	TRBJ1-6	-	CAWSGYQGASYNSPLHF	TGTGCCTGGAGTGGCTATCAGGGGGCTTCCTATAATTCACCCCTCCACTTT
TRBD1	TRBV5-5	TRBJ1-1	-	CASRGQATLFF	TGTGCCAGCAGGGGACAGGCAACTCTTTTCTTT
-	TRBV9	TRBJ2-1	-	CASSVAVMSGLAYNEQFF	TGTGCCAGCAGCGTAGCTGTAATGTCAGGGCTTGCCTACAATGAGCAGTTCTTC
TRBD1	TRBV2	TRBJ1-1	-	CASRGTGEDTEAFF	TGTGCCAGCAGGGGGACAGGGGAAGACACTGAAGCTTTCTTT
TRBD1	TRBV7-8	TRBJ1-3	-	CASSFTGVDTIYF	TGTGCCAGCAGCTTCACAGGGGTTGACACCATATATTTT
TRBD1	TRBV2	TRBJ1-2	-	CASSGQGAGGYTF	TGTGCCAGCAGCGGACAGGGGGCAGGGGGCTACACCTTC
TRBD2	TRBV5-4	TRBJ2-1	-	CASSWTSGYNEQFF	TGTGCCAGCAGCTGGACTAGCGGGTACAATGAGCAGTTCTTC
-	TRBV5-1	TRBJ1-1	-	CASSLGQAEAFF	TGCGCCAGCAGCTTAGGACAAGCCGAAGCTTTCTTT
TRBD2	TRBV5-1	TRBJ2-2	-	CASSLEAGKTGELFF	TGCGCCAGCAGCTTGGAAGCGGGAAAGACCGGGGAGCTGTTTTTT
-	TRBV5-1	TRBJ2-2	-	CASSLATGPNTGELFF	TGCGCCAGCAGCTTGGCCACAGGACCGAACACCGGGGAGCTGTTTTTT
-	TRBV5-1	TRBJ2-1	-	CASSWKGNEQFF	TGCGCCAGCAGCTGGAAGGGAAATGAGCAGTTCTTC
-	TRBV11-3	TRBJ2-1	few	CASSLSEGGEQFF	TGTGCCAGCAGCTTATCTGAAGGGGGTGAGCAGTTCTTC
-	TRBV18	TRBJ1-1	-	CASSPYEAFF	TGTGCCAGCTCCCCTTATGAAGCTTTCTTT
-	TRBV9	TRBJ2-1	-	CASSSTRQNEQFF	TGTGCCAGCAGCTCTACCCGACAGAATGAGCAGTTCTTC
-	TRBV19	TRBJ2-6	-	CASKKGRDGSGANVLTF	TGTGCCAGTAAGAAGGGGAGAGACGGCTCTGGGGCCAACGTCCTGACTTTC
-	TRBV6-5	TRBJ1-5	-	CAHKSDRNQPQHF	TGTGCCCATAAATCGGATCGGAATCAGCCCCAGCATTTT